This T cell receptor (beta chain) was identified in a study of shared clonotypes between healthy human individuals. TCRdb's copy holds only in-frame clones and misses some; the assay was immunoSEQ multiplex PCR. The sample consists of more than 2,000,000 clones, roughly 92% of them appearing once. The germline V gene has CDR1 SQVTM and CDR2 ANQGSEA. V lost 4 bases to trimming and J lost 4 bases, with 7 bases between them. This CDR3 comprises 11 residues. This clonotype was obtained from a man aged 18 to 29 in good health. Sequences were obtained from naive CD4+ T cells sorted from blood. Sample subset: CD45RA+ positively selected. The chain uses TRBV29-1 and TRBJ1-2, with D unclear. The CDR3 protein is CSVGSAYGYTF. CDR3 DNA: TGCAGCGTTGGATCAGCCTATGGCTACACCTTC.